Listed below are T cell receptor beta chains from one sample, sequenced in a study of blood T cell repertoires in COVID-19. Sequenced by immunoSEQ multiplex PCR; TCRdb stores in-frame clones only, minus some. This table holds about 220,000 clones, about 85% found once. Sequenced sample: peripheral blood. The receptors stem from a woman aged 60-70 years who had recovered from COVID-19. CDR3s include the opening cysteine and the closing phenylalanine or tryptophan. A D gene is named only where the DNA matches it firmly. Rows give clone size only sometimes, using once, few, many, or a class for an expanded clone.

clone_size: -
d_call: TRBD1
j_call: TRBJ1-1
v_call: TRBV30
cdr3_length: 12
cdr3_nt: TGTGCCTGGAGCCCGGGACAGGGGCGAGCTTTCTTT
cdr3_aa: CAWSPGQGRAFF

clone_size: -
d_call: -
j_call: TRBJ1-2
v_call: TRBV29-1
cdr3_length: 14
cdr3_nt: TGCAGCGTTGTCACACTAGGAAGCAACTATGGCTACACCTTC
cdr3_aa: CSVVTLGSNYGYTF

clone_size: -
d_call: TRBD1
j_call: TRBJ2-2
v_call: TRBV5-5
cdr3_length: 16
cdr3_nt: TGTGCCAGCAGCTTTACAGGGGGCGTCGTTCCCGGGGAGCTGTTTTTT
cdr3_aa: CASSFTGGVVPGELFF

clone_size: -
d_call: TRBD1
j_call: TRBJ1-4
v_call: TRBV19
cdr3_length: 14
cdr3_nt: TGTGCCAGTAGTACGACAGGGTTTAATGAAAAACTGTTTTTT
cdr3_aa: CASSTTGFNEKLFF

clone_size: -
d_call: -
j_call: TRBJ1-2
v_call: TRBV15
cdr3_length: 13
cdr3_nt: TGTGCCACCAGCAGAGAAGAGGGCGATGGCTACACCTTC
cdr3_aa: CATSREEGDGYTF

clone_size: -
d_call: -
j_call: TRBJ1-2
v_call: TRBV28
cdr3_length: 13
cdr3_nt: TGTGCCAGCAGTTTAGTCGGGAACTATGGCTACACCTTC
cdr3_aa: CASSLVGNYGYTF

clone_size: -
d_call: TRBD1
j_call: TRBJ2-7
v_call: TRBV7-9
cdr3_length: 15
cdr3_nt: TGTGCCAGCAGCGTAACAGGGGATTACACCTACGAGCAGTACTTC
cdr3_aa: CASSVTGDYTYEQYF

clone_size: -
d_call: -
j_call: TRBJ2-7
v_call: TRBV2
cdr3_length: 14
cdr3_nt: TGTGCCAGCAGTGGTAGAGTAGTCTCCTACGAGCAGTACTTC
cdr3_aa: CASSGRVVSYEQYF

clone_size: -
d_call: -
j_call: TRBJ1-1
v_call: TRBV7-9
cdr3_length: 16
cdr3_nt: TGTGCCAGCAGCTCCACCCCCGGAAAGGAGAGCACTGAAGCTTTCTTT
cdr3_aa: CASSSTPGKESTEAFF

clone_size: -
d_call: -
j_call: TRBJ1-2
v_call: TRBV6-5
cdr3_length: 13
cdr3_nt: TGTGCCAGCAGCCTATCCCAGGGTGATGGCTACACCTTC
cdr3_aa: CASSLSQGDGYTF

clone_size: few
d_call: TRBD1
j_call: TRBJ2-5
v_call: TRBV6-5
cdr3_length: 13
cdr3_nt: TGTGCCAGCAGACCAGGGGGCTGGGAGACCCAGTACTTC
cdr3_aa: CASRPGGWETQYF

clone_size: few
d_call: -
j_call: TRBJ2-5
v_call: TRBV19
cdr3_length: 13
cdr3_nt: TGTGCCAGTAGCCTTCAGGGGAAAAGTACCCAGTACTTC
cdr3_aa: CASSLQGKSTQYF

clone_size: -
d_call: -
j_call: TRBJ2-5
v_call: TRBV7-7
cdr3_length: 14
cdr3_nt: TGTGCTAGCAGCCGGGACTTGCAAGGAAGGACCCAGTACTTC
cdr3_aa: CASSRDLQGRTQYF

clone_size: -
d_call: -
j_call: TRBJ2-3
v_call: TRBV30
cdr3_length: 14
cdr3_nt: TGTGCCTGGAGTGTAGGGCAGGGATCAGATACGCAGTATTTT
cdr3_aa: CAWSVGQGSDTQYF

clone_size: once
d_call: -
j_call: TRBJ1-1
v_call: TRBV10-3
cdr3_length: 17
cdr3_nt: TGTGCCATCAGTGAGTCGATTGGCCGGGGAGTAAACACTGAAGCTTTCTTT
cdr3_aa: CAISESIGRGVNTEAFF

clone_size: many
d_call: TRBD1
j_call: TRBJ1-2
v_call: TRBV18
cdr3_length: 13
cdr3_nt: TGTGCCAGCTCGGGGCAGGGGGCGCTTGGCTACACCTTC
cdr3_aa: CASSGQGALGYTF

clone_size: -
d_call: TRBD1
j_call: TRBJ2-7
v_call: TRBV23-1
cdr3_length: 15
cdr3_nt: TGCGCCAGCAGTCTGGGCTGGGACAGGACCTACGAGCAGTACTTC
cdr3_aa: CASSLGWDRTYEQYF

clone_size: -
d_call: -
j_call: TRBJ2-7
v_call: TRBV14
cdr3_length: 14
cdr3_nt: TGTGCCAGCAGCCCCCGCCAGGTCACCTACGAGCAGTACTTC
cdr3_aa: CASSPRQVTYEQYF

clone_size: -
d_call: -
j_call: TRBJ1-2
v_call: TRBV6-2/TRBV6-3
cdr3_length: 12
cdr3_nt: TGTGCCAGCAGTTCTAGCATTCGTGGCTACACCTTC
cdr3_aa: CASSSSIRGYTF

clone_size: once
d_call: -
j_call: TRBJ2-1
v_call: TRBV6-5
cdr3_length: 12
cdr3_nt: TGTGCCAGCAGTACCAGTTACAATGAGCAGTTCTTC
cdr3_aa: CASSTSYNEQFF

clone_size: -
d_call: -
j_call: TRBJ2-3
v_call: TRBV5-4
cdr3_length: 11
cdr3_nt: TGTGCCAGCAGCTTCAGAGATACGCAGTATTTT
cdr3_aa: CASSFRDTQYF

clone_size: -
d_call: TRBD2
j_call: TRBJ2-3
v_call: TRBV9
cdr3_length: 15
cdr3_nt: TGTGCCAGCACCCTAGCGGGGGCAAGCACAGATACGCAGTATTTT
cdr3_aa: CASTLAGASTDTQYF

clone_size: -
d_call: TRBD1
j_call: TRBJ2-7
v_call: TRBV6-5
cdr3_length: 14
cdr3_nt: TGTGCCAGCAGTTACGCCGGGACAGGCTACGAGCAGTACTTC
cdr3_aa: CASSYAGTGYEQYF

clone_size: -
d_call: TRBD2
j_call: TRBJ2-4
v_call: TRBV7-2
cdr3_length: 18
cdr3_nt: TGTGCCAGCAGCTTAGACCCCCCCAGCGGGGGCCGAGAAAACATTCAGTACTTC
cdr3_aa: CASSLDPPSGGRENIQYF

clone_size: -
d_call: -
j_call: TRBJ2-1
v_call: TRBV21-1
cdr3_length: 15
cdr3_nt: TGTGCCAGCAGCAATGGACAGGTCTCCTACAATGAGCAGTTCTTC
cdr3_aa: CASSNGQVSYNEQFF

clone_size: -
d_call: -
j_call: TRBJ1-1
v_call: TRBV4-2
cdr3_length: 16
cdr3_nt: TGTGCCAGCTGCCAGGCTTCCGGGACACTTAACACTGATGCTTTCTTT
cdr3_aa: CASCQASGTLNTDAFF

clone_size: -
d_call: -
j_call: TRBJ1-3
v_call: TRBV30
cdr3_length: 12
cdr3_nt: TGTGCCTGGTACTACTCTGGAAACACCATATATTTT
cdr3_aa: CAWYYSGNTIYF

clone_size: -
d_call: -
j_call: TRBJ1-2
v_call: TRBV3-1/TRBV3-2
cdr3_length: 15
cdr3_nt: TGTGCCAGCAGCCAAGATCGAGCCTGGTCCTATGGCTACACCTTC
cdr3_aa: CASSQDRAWSYGYTF

clone_size: -
d_call: -
j_call: TRBJ1-1
v_call: TRBV10-2
cdr3_length: 13
cdr3_nt: TGCGCCAGCAGTGAACGGGGGAACACTGAAGCTTTCTTT
cdr3_aa: CASSERGNTEAFF

clone_size: -
d_call: -
j_call: TRBJ1-2
v_call: TRBV4-3
cdr3_length: 16
cdr3_nt: TGCGCCAGCAGCCAATCGACAGTTGCACCCTTCTATGGCTACACCTTC
cdr3_aa: CASSQSTVAPFYGYTF

clone_size: -
d_call: -
j_call: TRBJ1-3
v_call: TRBV7-7
cdr3_length: 13
cdr3_nt: TGTGCTAGCAGCTCCTCCTCTGGAAACACCATATATTTT
cdr3_aa: CASSSSSGNTIYF

clone_size: -
d_call: TRBD1
j_call: TRBJ1-1
v_call: TRBV2
cdr3_length: 13
cdr3_nt: TGTGCCAGCAGAGACAGGGTGAACACTGAAGCTTTCTTT
cdr3_aa: CASRDRVNTEAFF

clone_size: -
d_call: -
j_call: TRBJ1-6
v_call: TRBV28
cdr3_length: 17
cdr3_nt: TGTGCCAGCAGTTCCCGCGGCGTTAGGGAGGTCGGTTCACCCCTCCACTTT
cdr3_aa: CASSSRGVREVGSPLHF

clone_size: -
d_call: TRBD1
j_call: TRBJ1-6
v_call: TRBV10-3
cdr3_length: 16
cdr3_nt: TGTGCCATCAGTGAGCCTAGACAGGGTAATACTTCACCCCTCCACTTT
cdr3_aa: CAISEPRQGNTSPLHF

clone_size: -
d_call: TRBD1
j_call: TRBJ1-2
v_call: TRBV9
cdr3_length: 15
cdr3_nt: TGTGCCAGCAGCGGACAGGGGTCATTAAACTATGGCTACACCTTC
cdr3_aa: CASSGQGSLNYGYTF

clone_size: -
d_call: TRBD1
j_call: TRBJ1-2
v_call: TRBV18
cdr3_length: 13
cdr3_nt: TGTGCCAGCTCAACTGGGACAGAGTATGGCTACACCTTC
cdr3_aa: CASSTGTEYGYTF

clone_size: -
d_call: TRBD2
j_call: TRBJ2-3
v_call: TRBV5-1
cdr3_length: 14
cdr3_nt: TGCGCCAGCAGCTTGCAGACTAGCGGAGATACGCAGTATTTT
cdr3_aa: CASSLQTSGDTQYF

clone_size: -
d_call: TRBD1
j_call: TRBJ1-2
v_call: TRBV4-1
cdr3_length: 15
cdr3_nt: TGCGCCAGCAGCCAACCTGACAGGGGTTTTTCTGGCTACACCTTC
cdr3_aa: CASSQPDRGFSGYTF

clone_size: few
d_call: TRBD1
j_call: TRBJ2-5
v_call: TRBV19
cdr3_length: 15
cdr3_nt: TGTGCCAGTAGTAAACTCGGGACAGGGGCCTTGACCCAGTACTTC
cdr3_aa: CASSKLGTGALTQYF

clone_size: -
d_call: -
j_call: TRBJ2-3
v_call: TRBV6-2/TRBV6-3
cdr3_length: 13
cdr3_nt: TGTGCCAGCAGTTCTCAGGGGCGGGGGACGCAGTATTTT
cdr3_aa: CASSSQGRGTQYF

clone_size: few
d_call: -
j_call: TRBJ2-3
v_call: TRBV30
cdr3_length: 13
cdr3_nt: TGTGCCTGGGGCAACGGGGGCACAGATACGCAGTATTTT
cdr3_aa: CAWGNGGTDTQYF

clone_size: -
d_call: -
j_call: TRBJ1-6
v_call: TRBV4-3
cdr3_length: 13
cdr3_nt: TGCGCCAGCAGCCAAGATGGCGGAGATCCCCTCCACTTT
cdr3_aa: CASSQDGGDPLHF

clone_size: -
d_call: TRBD1
j_call: TRBJ1-1
v_call: TRBV19
cdr3_length: 15
cdr3_nt: TGTGCCAGTAGTATCCGCGGGACAGGGGGCTTTCGAGCTTTCTTT
cdr3_aa: CASSIRGTGGFRAFF

clone_size: -
d_call: -
j_call: TRBJ1-6
v_call: TRBV4-1
cdr3_length: 16
cdr3_nt: TGCGCCAGCAGCCAACCTACTCGGTCCTATAATTCACCCCTCCACTTT
cdr3_aa: CASSQPTRSYNSPLHF

clone_size: once
d_call: -
j_call: TRBJ1-1
v_call: TRBV7-8
cdr3_length: 14
cdr3_nt: TGTGCCAGCAGCCTGTCGACAGGGAACACTGAAGCTTTCTTT
cdr3_aa: CASSLSTGNTEAFF

clone_size: -
d_call: -
j_call: TRBJ1-1
v_call: TRBV10-3
cdr3_length: 14
cdr3_nt: TGTGCCATCAGTGACTCCGTTGTGGCCACTGAAGCTTTCTTT
cdr3_aa: CAISDSVVATEAFF

clone_size: -
d_call: -
j_call: TRBJ1-4
v_call: TRBV9
cdr3_length: 13
cdr3_nt: TGTGCCAGCAGCGGGGGGACAAATGAAAAACTGTTTTTT
cdr3_aa: CASSGGTNEKLFF

clone_size: few
d_call: -
j_call: TRBJ1-1
v_call: TRBV5-4
cdr3_length: 11
cdr3_nt: TGTGCCAGCAGCGACACAGGGCGGGCTTTCTTT
cdr3_aa: CASSDTGRAFF

clone_size: once
d_call: TRBD1
j_call: TRBJ1-4
v_call: TRBV9
cdr3_length: 15
cdr3_nt: TGTGCCAGCAGCGGAAGGGCAGGGGGAGGTGAAAAACTGTTTTTT
cdr3_aa: CASSGRAGGGEKLFF

clone_size: -
d_call: -
j_call: TRBJ2-1
v_call: TRBV9
cdr3_length: 14
cdr3_nt: TGTGCCAGCAGCGCAGGAGCAGGGTGGTATGAGCAGTTCTTC
cdr3_aa: CASSAGAGWYEQFF

clone_size: -
d_call: TRBD1
j_call: TRBJ1-5
v_call: TRBV19
cdr3_length: 15
cdr3_nt: TGTGCCAGTACCCCGGAGACAGGGTGGCTGGAGCCCCAGCATTTT
cdr3_aa: CASTPETGWLEPQHF

clone_size: -
d_call: -
j_call: TRBJ2-7
v_call: TRBV2
cdr3_length: 12
cdr3_nt: TGTGCCAGCTCCAGGGCCTCCTACGAGCAGTACTTC
cdr3_aa: CASSRASYEQYF

clone_size: -
d_call: TRBD2
j_call: TRBJ2-1
v_call: TRBV5-1
cdr3_length: 15
cdr3_nt: TGCGCCAGCAGCGTCACTAGCGTATCCTACAATGAGCAGTTCTTC
cdr3_aa: CASSVTSVSYNEQFF

clone_size: -
d_call: -
j_call: TRBJ1-2
v_call: TRBV5-1
cdr3_length: 14
cdr3_nt: TGCGCCAGCAGCTTGGGCCCTAGAATCTATGGCTACACCTTC
cdr3_aa: CASSLGPRIYGYTF

clone_size: -
d_call: TRBD1
j_call: TRBJ1-2
v_call: TRBV19
cdr3_length: 15
cdr3_nt: TGTGCCAGTAGTATTGGACAGGGCCTTAACTATGGCTACACCTTT
cdr3_aa: CASSIGQGLNYGYTF

clone_size: -
d_call: -
j_call: TRBJ2-5
v_call: TRBV5-4
cdr3_length: 13
cdr3_nt: TGTGCCAGCAGCTTTGAGGGGAGGGAGACCCAGTACTTC
cdr3_aa: CASSFEGRETQYF

clone_size: -
d_call: -
j_call: TRBJ2-3
v_call: TRBV27
cdr3_length: 15
cdr3_nt: TGTGCCAGCAGTTCGGGAACTACTAGCACAGATACGCAGTATTTT
cdr3_aa: CASSSGTTSTDTQYF

clone_size: -
d_call: -
j_call: TRBJ2-1
v_call: TRBV9
cdr3_length: 14
cdr3_nt: TGTGCCAGCAGCGTAGGAGACAAATACAATGAGCAGTTCTTC
cdr3_aa: CASSVGDKYNEQFF

clone_size: once
d_call: -
j_call: TRBJ1-1
v_call: TRBV29-1
cdr3_length: 12
cdr3_nt: TGCAGCGCCCGGGGAGGGAACACTGAAGCTTTCTTT
cdr3_aa: CSARGGNTEAFF